The subject of this entry is one TCR beta chain. This sample stems from a study of neoadjuvant anti-PD-1 for oral cavity cancer. The time point denotes: after neoadjuvant nivolumab, at surgical resection. With 3 bases removed from V and 8 bases from J, the gap between germline ends came to 22 bases. CDR3 length: 16 residues. Germline-derived CDR1 and CDR2 are ENHRY and SYGVKD. The data were produced by immunoSEQ multiplex PCR, yet TCRdb's version contains in-frame clones alone and is incomplete. The sample carries about 14,000 clones, 75% to 85% recorded once. Sequencing was performed on PBMCs, taken after nivolumab (anti-PD-1) treatment. This chain joins TRBV10-3 and TRBJ1-2, with D perhaps TRBD1 (6 bases). The clonotype was recovered from a person aged 40 to 85 with oral cavity squamous cell carcinoma. The CDR3 here is CAISDVGIGGDHGYTF. As DNA, the CDR3 is TGTGCCATCAGTGACGTTGGGATTGGGGGCGATCACGGCTACACCTTC.